This TCR beta chain was obtained from a study of T-cell memory formation after mild COVID-19. This clonotype was seen ten or more times. Its antigen is unknown. Findings and caveats of the study: CD4+ bias marked clones expanding day 15 to 37, unlike balanced contracting clones. Pre-infection memory showed some responding clones, and this suggested that cross-reactive memory joined.

Trimming removed 4 bases from V and 6 bases from J, with 16 bases in between. The CDR3 runs 14 residues. CDR1 and CDR2 from the germline V gene are SGDLS and YYNGEE. Using constant-segment primers, 5'RACE produced TCR alpha and TCR beta cDNA libraries carrying sample barcodes and UMIs. TCRdb re-called the 5' RACE reads through MiXCR, storing one row per CDR3 protein. The sample has about 350,000 distinct CDR3 sequences, approximately 15% seen once. The chain carries TRBV9 and TRBJ1-1; D unresolved. The TCR sequence derives from a man in his late teens or twenties who had mild COVID-19 (a few samples of this study predate the infection). Cell type and time point are not known. Sequencing was performed on PBMCs or a T cell subset sorted from them (not recorded which). The CDR3 sequence is CASSPQEGGPEAFF. Written as DNA, the CDR3 is TGTGCCAGCAGCCCCCAGGAAGGAGGACCTGAAGCTTTCTTT.